What follows is one T cell receptor (beta chain) and its context. This clone's antigen is unknown. Per-base qualities were not stored, and no clone one base away is much larger. In Seattle, one collaborating source enrolled patients while the infection was active and tracked those patients longitudinally over the course of disease. Each collaborating institution followed its own protocols to collect whole blood in K2EDTA tubes. For TCRbeta analysis, collaborators shipped samples as frozen whole blood, isolated PBMCs, or DNA extracted from either of those sample types. These data belong to a study of blood T cell repertoires in COVID-19 (dated by TCRdb to about 2020). Study-wide context: The collaborator samples originated in the United States, Italy and Spain and spanned the acute and convalescent phases of COVID-19. The material from the prospective study consisted of cDNA or gDNA derived from T cells, B-cell-depleted T cells, or PBMCs. Deeply sampled blood TCRbeta repertoires from subjects exposed to, actively infected with, or recovered from COVID-19 were included in the dataset. The repertoires were released in a freely available public database intended as a resource for research on the immune response to SARS-CoV-2. Samples came from the ongoing ImmuneRACE study (first 160 participants) plus 1,254 subjects from 6 global collaborators. Nearly every sample came with metadata listing a de-identified subject ID, COVID-19 status, age in years and sex. Where HLA class I and class II types were available, the types were taken from metadata supplied by the sample provider, not from assay-based typing.

The CDR3 runs 16 amino acids, cysteine and phenylalanine included. The retained sequence is limited to the CDR3, 48 bases, with the frame set at the first base. As encoded in the germline V gene, CDR1 is SGDLS while CDR2 is YYNGEE. V is pared back by 3 bases and J by 4 bases, with 18 bases lying between the germline termini. What the authors observed across the whole study: The amount of clinical and demographic metadata varied by source and participant and was provided uncurated.

The immunoSEQ Assay, a bias-controlled multiplex PCR, was used to amplify TCRbeta CDR3 regions from genomic DNA. The original methods were these. The number of nucleated cells in each sample was estimated by amplification of reference gene primers within the assay. To quantify the absolute abundance of each unique TCRbeta CDR3 rearrangement, sequence reads were collapsed and filtered. For each sample, productive Simpson clonality was calculated as the square root of Simpson's diversity index across productive rearrangements. Sourced from immuneACCESS, this table was stored by TCRdb with only in-frame sequences that have V and J called. A share of the clones is absent; for the studies checked, an unresolved V gene accounts for under half, and the remainder has no known explanation. The DNA gave D and trimming, while V, J and clone size come from that table. This sample holds around 270,000 clones; more than 75% were observed only once. The ten largest clones capture roughly 5% of the sample.

Sequencing was performed on peripheral blood. This TCR was sampled from a woman aged 55-69 years with COVID-19, enrolled during active disease. The V and J segments used are TRBV9 and TRBJ2-3; TRBD2 could be the D gene, as 7 bases match. Read as DNA, the sequence is TGTGCCAGCAGCGCCCCCGGTCGGGGGGCCCCAGATACGCAGTATTTT. Translation gives CASSAPGRGAPDTQYF.